Listed here is a single T cell receptor (beta chain). Its antigen is currently unknown. The sample comes from a study of T cell repertoires in aging, cancer and after chemotherapy. Notes on the study in general: Across the chemotherapy interval, each cancer cohort showed higher median generation probability, suggesting thymic rebound.

Per the germline V gene, CDR1 is MNHEY and CDR2 is SMNVEV (reference sequence). Trimming stripped 3 bases from V and 3 bases from J, with 12 bases between. The CDR3 runs to 14 residues. Multiplex touch-down PCR with TRB-A/B primers amplified rearranged V-D-J TRB sequences. TCRdb reanalysed the multiplex PCR reads using MiXCR and keeps one entry per CDR3 protein. The sample comprises some 10,000 distinct CDR3 sequences, 38% of which are singletons, and nearly 8.5% rests with the top ten. The template was genomic DNA from peripheral blood, not RNA. The origin of this receptor is a human donor in good health. The sample taken for sequencing was blood. V is TRBV27 and J is TRBJ2-7; D may be TRBD1 (6 bases). In DNA, the CDR3 is TGTGCCAGCAGTTTTTCAGGGGCGAACTACGAGCAGTACTTC. Encoded protein: CASSFSGANYEQYF.